This section outlines one T cell receptor (beta chain) sequence together with its context. What it binds is not known. Alongside a J-beta primer mix, a sample-barcoded 5' primer served in a second PCR lasting roughly 6 to 11 cycles. No fewer than 3 million CDR3-containing paired-end reads came from each sample. TCRdb re-called the 5' RACE reads with MiXCR, one entry per CDR3 protein. Of about a million distinct CDR3 sequences in the sample, around 48% are singletons; the top ten hold roughly 12%. These data come from a study of blood T cells in healthy people across ages. About the research overall: Researchers report that template switching captured about one barcoded beta molecule per two T cells.

Findings and limits, study-wide: Comparison with aged donors showed that long-lived donors had more naive CD4+ cells and higher diversity.

V gave up 2 bases and J gave up 3 bases, with 11 bases separating them. The germline V gene encodes CDR1 MNHEY and CDR2 SMNVEV (reference sequence). This CDR3 has 14 residues. The sequenced material came from blood. V usage is TRBV27 and J usage is TRBJ2-7, with a possible D match to TRBD2 (5 bases). This receptor was identified in a man aged 30-40 years in good health. CDR3 bases: TGTGCCAGCAGTTTACGCGGACTTGTCTACGAGCAGTACTTC. As protein: CASSLRGLVYEQYF.